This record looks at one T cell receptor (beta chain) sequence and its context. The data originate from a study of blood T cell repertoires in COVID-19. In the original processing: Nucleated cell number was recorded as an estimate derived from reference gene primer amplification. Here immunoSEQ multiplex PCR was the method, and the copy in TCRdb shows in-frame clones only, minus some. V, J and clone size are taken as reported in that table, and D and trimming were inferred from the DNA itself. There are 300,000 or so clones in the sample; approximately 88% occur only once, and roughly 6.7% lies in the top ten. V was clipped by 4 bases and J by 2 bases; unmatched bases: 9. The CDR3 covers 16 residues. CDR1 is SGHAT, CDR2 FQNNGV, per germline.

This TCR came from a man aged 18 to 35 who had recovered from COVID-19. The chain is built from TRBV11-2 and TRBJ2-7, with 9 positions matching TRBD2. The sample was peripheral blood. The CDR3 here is CASSSPSGIRTYEQYF. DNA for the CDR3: TGTGCCAGCAGCTCACCTAGCGGGATAAGGACCTACGAGCAGTACTTC.